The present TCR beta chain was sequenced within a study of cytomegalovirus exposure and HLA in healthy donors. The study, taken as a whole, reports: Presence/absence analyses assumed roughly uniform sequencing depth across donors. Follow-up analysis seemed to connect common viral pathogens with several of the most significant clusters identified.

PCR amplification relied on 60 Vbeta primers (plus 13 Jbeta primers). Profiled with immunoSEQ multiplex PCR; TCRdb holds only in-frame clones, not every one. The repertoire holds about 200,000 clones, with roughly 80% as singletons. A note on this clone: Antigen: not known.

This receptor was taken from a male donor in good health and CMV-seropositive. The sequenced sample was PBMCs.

As DNA, the CDR3 is TGTGCCAGCAGTTGGGGGGGGACTAGGATTCTCGAGCAGTACTTC. Translated: CASSWGGTRILEQYF. This sequence joins TRBV27 and TRBJ2-7; 8 positions agree with TRBD2. V lost 4 bases, J lost 6 bases, and 11 bases stayed unmatched. The CDR3 loop spans 15 amino acids. Germline V lookup: CDR1 MNHEY, CDR2 SMNVEV (reference sequence).